This TCR beta chain comes out of a study of blood T cells in healthy people across ages. Whole-study findings and limits: Unsorted PBMCs ruled out conclusive naive versus antigen-experienced comparison. Higher diversity, along with more naive CD4+ cells, distinguished long-lived donors from aged donors. From one million sequenced T cells, diversity estimates were lower bounds.

A second PCR of 7 to 11 cycles used a sample-barcoded 5' primer and a J-beta primer mix. Each CDR3 protein is one row after TCRdb ran MiXCR on the 5' RACE reads. The profile covers hundreds of thousands of distinct CDR3 sequences, with just over 55% appearing a single time and about a quarter taken by the ten largest. A note on this clonotype: Its antigen is undetermined.

CDR3 length: 13 amino acids. Germline V gene data show CDR1 as SQVTM and CDR2 as ANQGSEA. Healthy Russian Caucasian donors spanned ages about 6 to 100 years. The sequence came from a man aged 35 to 55 in good health. The sequencing sample was made of blood. The chain carries TRBV29-1 and TRBJ2-5, with a tentative D call TRBD1 (5 bases). The J call is doubtful: the DNA matches TRBJ2-7 better. The CDR3 protein is CSVEVGVTYEQYF. The CDR3 nucleotides are TGCAGCGTTGAAGTAGGGGTGACGTACGAGCAGTACTTC.